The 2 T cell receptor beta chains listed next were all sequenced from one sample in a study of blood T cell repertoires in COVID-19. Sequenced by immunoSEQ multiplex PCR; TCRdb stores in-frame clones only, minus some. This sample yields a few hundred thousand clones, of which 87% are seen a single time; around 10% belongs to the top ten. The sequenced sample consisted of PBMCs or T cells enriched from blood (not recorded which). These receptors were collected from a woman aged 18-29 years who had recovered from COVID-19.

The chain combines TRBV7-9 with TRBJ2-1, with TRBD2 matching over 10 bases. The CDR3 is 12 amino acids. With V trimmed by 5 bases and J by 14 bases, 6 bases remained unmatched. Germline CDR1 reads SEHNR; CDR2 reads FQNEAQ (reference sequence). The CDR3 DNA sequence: TGTGCCAGCAGCAGACCCGGGACTAGCGAGTTCTTC. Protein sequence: CASSRPGTSEFF.

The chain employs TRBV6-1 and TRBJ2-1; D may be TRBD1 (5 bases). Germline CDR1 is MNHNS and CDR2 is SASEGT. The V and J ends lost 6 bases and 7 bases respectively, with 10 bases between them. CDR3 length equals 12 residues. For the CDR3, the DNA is TGTGCCAGCAGAACGACAGCAAATGAGCAGTTCTTC. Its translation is CASRTTANEQFF.